Below are 20 T cell receptor beta chains sequenced from a single sample in a study of control samples from healthy donors and cancer patients. Profiled with immunoSEQ multiplex PCR; TCRdb holds only in-frame clones, not every one. The sample yields more than 95,000 clones, just over 90% seen once. The sequenced sample consisted of blood. All receptors come from a man aged 18 to 29 in good health.

The rearrangement links TRBV30 to TRBJ1-2; D is perhaps TRBD1 (6 bases). The germline V and J ends were trimmed by 3 bases and 5 bases, with 10 bases remaining between them. This CDR3 has 12 amino acids. Germline lookup yields CDR1 GTSNPN and CDR2 SVGIG (reference sequence). CDR3 nucleotide sequence: TGTGCCTGGAGCGGGACACAATATGGCTACACCTTC. It yields the protein CAWSGTQYGYTF.

This clone came up once. The chain links TRBV5-1 to TRBJ1-5; D is undetermined. The ends were cut back, 0 bases at V and 4 bases at J, with 8 bases in the middle. CDR1 is SGHRS and CDR2 is YFSETQ in the germline V gene. The CDR3 sequence is 14 residues long. In DNA, the CDR3 is TGCGCCAGCAGCTTGGGGGGAACTAATCAGCCCCAGCATTTT. Translating gives CASSLGGTNQPQHF.

The V gene is TRBV5-1, the J gene TRBJ1-2; the match to TRBD1 covers 9 bases. This CDR3 is 16 amino acids long. V lost 2 bases to trimming and J lost 4 bases; unmatched junction nucleotides: 9. CDR1 is SGHRS, CDR2 YFSETQ, per germline. The CDR3 DNA reads TGCGCCAGCAGCTTTATGGACAGGGGATATATCTATGGCTACACCTTC. It yields the protein CASSFMDRGYIYGYTF.

The rearrangement links TRBV20-1 to TRBJ2-7, with D tentatively TRBD1 or TRBD2 (6 bases each). V was trimmed by 3 bases and J by 6 bases, leaving 15 bases between them. This CDR3 is 13 amino acids long. The germline gives CDR1 DFQATT, CDR2 SNEGSKA (reference sequence). CDR3 DNA: TGCAGTGCTAGTTCGGGGGCCTTGGGCGAGCAGTACTTC. Protein sequence: CSASSGALGEQYF.

The CDR3 here is CASSYSGGGNTEAFF. The CDR3 DNA follows: TGTGCCAGCAGCTACTCAGGGGGCGGGAACACTGAAGCTTTCTTT. This chain links TRBV7-9 with TRBJ1-1; 8 bases fit TRBD1. V shed 4 bases and J 1 base; nucleotides not matched to a gene: 5. CDR1 is SEHNR, CDR2 FQNEAQ, per germline (reference sequence). This CDR3 region has 15 residues.

The V and J genes are TRBV12-3 or TRBV12-4 and TRBJ1-2, with D perhaps matching TRBD1 (5 bases). CDR3 size: 13 residues. Trimming cost V 7 bases and J 3 bases, with 12 bases left between them. The CDR3 DNA is TGTGCCAGCACTAAGGACATGTACTATGGCTACACCTTC. This sequence encodes CASTKDMYYGYTF.

This clone was observed a few times. The chain links TRBV10-3 to TRBJ1-1; D perhaps matches TRBD1 (5 bases). The CDR3 covers 13 residues. Deletions cut 6 bases from V and 4 bases from J, with 12 bases between. Germline loops: CDR1 ENHRY, CDR2 SYGVKD. CDR3 sequence: CAIRGLGGTEAFF. The DNA of the CDR3 is TGTGCCATCAGGGGGCTGGGGGGCACTGAAGCTTTCTTT.

The rearrangement links TRBV27 to TRBJ1-1; D not certain. The CDR3 spans 16 residues. Germline V gene sequence: CDR1 MNHEY, CDR2 SMNVEV (reference sequence). Trimming pared 0 bases from V and 0 bases from J, leaving 11 bases between. The CDR3 loop reads CASSLSGLGMNTEAFF. DNA of the CDR3: TGTGCCAGCAGTTTATCCGGACTTGGCATGAACACTGAAGCTTTCTTT.

The CDR3: CASSGDRESNEQFF. CDR3 coding DNA: TGTGCCAGCAGCGGGGACAGGGAGTCTAATGAGCAGTTCTTC. V is TRBV7-2 and J is TRBJ2-1; 9 positions match TRBD1. The V segment lost 5 bases and the J segment 7 bases; nucleotides outside the gene matches: 6. Looked up from germline, CDR1 is SGHTA and CDR2 is FQGNSA. CDR3 length equals 14 residues.

The chain joins TRBV27 to TRBJ1-2, with TRBD1 matching 7 bases. From germline, CDR1 is MNHEY and CDR2 SMNVEV (reference sequence). The CDR3 length is 14 residues. Trimming took 8 bases from V and 3 from J; bases not matched to a gene: 9. CDR3 sequence: CASRRRGEDYGYTF. The CDR3 DNA sequence: TGTGCCAGCCGACGCAGGGGGGAGGACTATGGCTACACCTTC.

This chain connects TRBV10-1 to TRBJ1-1; TRBD1 is a possible D gene (6 bases). There are 14 residues in the CDR3. Trimming pared 6 bases from V and 2 bases from J, leaving 13 bases between. Germline loops: CDR1 WNHNN, CDR2 SYGVQD (reference sequence). DNA for the CDR3: TGCGCCAGCAGCCTGGACAGATCCAACACTGAAGCTTTCTTT. Its protein is CASSLDRSNTEAFF.

The chain combines TRBV7-9 with TRBJ1-4, with unresolved D. Trimming removed 4 bases at V and 3 bases at J, with 12 bases between. This CDR3 has 15 residues. Germline CDR1 and CDR2: SEHNR and FQNEAQ (reference sequence). The CDR3 sequence is CASSSGSYANEKLFF. The CDR3 nucleotides read TGTGCCAGCAGCTCGGGATCTTACGCTAATGAAAAACTGTTTTTT.

Comments on this clone: The germline gene is not matched at one end of the junction; a read error may be the cause. This chain joins TRBV29-1 and TRBJ2-7; D possibly corresponds to TRBD1 (6 bases). Germline assignment: CDR1 SQVTM and CDR2 ANQGSEA. The CDR3 contains 10 residues. The CDR3 spells CSVEDRTRYF. In DNA, the CDR3 is TGCAGCGTAGAAGACAGGACCCGGTACTTC.

This chain links TRBV2 with TRBJ1-5, with TRBD1 identical over 8 bases. The germline V gene has CDR1 SNHLY and CDR2 FYNNEI. Trimming took 4 bases from V and 1 from J; bases not matched to a gene: 15. The CDR3 runs 19 residues. The DNA for the CDR3 is TGTGCCAGCAGTGGGGGCGGGACAGGCATTCCTTGGAGCAATCAGCCCCAGCATTTT. Translation gives CASSGGGTGIPWSNQPQHF. The full variable domain, in which reference TRBV2 and TRBJ1-5 provide the parts outside the CDR3, is EPEVTQTPSHQVTQMGQEVILRCVPISNHLYFYWYRQILGQKVEFLVSFYNNEISEKSEIFDDQFSVERPDGSNFTLKIRSTKLEDSAMYFCASSGGGTGIPWSNQPQHFGDGTRLSIL.

The V and J genes are TRBV12-5 and TRBJ1-1; D is perhaps TRBD1 (5 bases). Between the trimmed V and J ends, which lost 0 bases and 1 base, there was a span of 18 bases. The CDR3 consists of 18 residues. The germline V gene encodes CDR1 LGHNT and CDR2 FRNRAP. CDR3 sequence: CASGLVAGKGSGNTEAFF. The CDR3 bases are TGTGCTAGTGGTTTGGTAGCAGGGAAGGGGTCCGGGAACACTGAAGCTTTCTTT.

The V call is TRBV7-3, the J call TRBJ2-3, with D unresolved. V lost 4 bases and J 5 bases, leaving 10 bases between the germline ends. From germline, CDR1 is SGHTA and CDR2 FQGTGA. CDR3 length: 13 residues. Written as DNA, the CDR3 is TGTGCCAGCAGCTCCCCCCCGATAGATACGCAGTATTTT. This codes for CASSSPPIDTQYF.

In its sample, this clone was seen a few times. The chain links TRBV6-6 to TRBJ1-1, with 8 nucleotides matching TRBD1. CDR1 is MNHNY and CDR2 is SVGAGI in the germline V gene (reference sequence). The ends lost 5 bases at V and 0 bases at J; junction bases unmatched: 2. The CDR3 runs 14 residues. The CDR3 DNA follows: TGTGCCAGCAGTCGGACAGGGCTGAACACTGAAGCTTTCTTT. Translated, it gives CASSRTGLNTEAFF.

This chain uses TRBV4-3 with TRBJ2-1, with 10 bases aligning to TRBD2. Germline loops: CDR1 LGHNA, CDR2 YSLEER. The J segment lost 12 bases and the V segment lost 1 base, leaving 9 bases of the junction unmatched. The CDR3 has 15 amino acids. In nucleotides, the CDR3 is TGCGCCAGCAGCCAAGCCAGGACTAGCGGACTCGGGCAGTTCTTC. Translating it yields CASSQARTSGLGQFF.

The chain recombines TRBV7-2 with TRBJ1-2; D is undetermined. Germline loops: CDR1 SGHTA, CDR2 FQGNSA. The CDR3 is made up of 15 amino acids. Between the trimmed V and J ends, which lost 5 bases and 2 bases, there was a span of 15 bases. The CDR3 coding sequence is TGTGCCAGCAGCCCCCATGAGGTCTCGAACTATGGCTACACCTTC. This sequence encodes CASSPHEVSNYGYTF.

The rearrangement links TRBV2 to TRBJ1-6; unclear D gene. V was pared by 6 bases and J by 7 bases, with 16 bases between. The CDR3 has 15 amino acids. Germline values: CDR1 SNHLY, CDR2 FYNNEI. CDR3 in amino acids: CASRNGGLRNSPLHF. The CDR3 coding sequence is TGTGCCAGCAGGAATGGAGGACTGAGGAATTCACCCCTCCACTTT. The full variable domain, rest sourced from reference TRBV2 and TRBJ1-6, is EPEVTQTPSHQVTQMGQEVILRCVPISNHLYFYWYRQILGQKVEFLVSFYNNEISEKSEIFDDQFSVERPDGSNFTLKIRSTKLEDSAMYFCASRNGGLRNSPLHFGNGTRLTVT.